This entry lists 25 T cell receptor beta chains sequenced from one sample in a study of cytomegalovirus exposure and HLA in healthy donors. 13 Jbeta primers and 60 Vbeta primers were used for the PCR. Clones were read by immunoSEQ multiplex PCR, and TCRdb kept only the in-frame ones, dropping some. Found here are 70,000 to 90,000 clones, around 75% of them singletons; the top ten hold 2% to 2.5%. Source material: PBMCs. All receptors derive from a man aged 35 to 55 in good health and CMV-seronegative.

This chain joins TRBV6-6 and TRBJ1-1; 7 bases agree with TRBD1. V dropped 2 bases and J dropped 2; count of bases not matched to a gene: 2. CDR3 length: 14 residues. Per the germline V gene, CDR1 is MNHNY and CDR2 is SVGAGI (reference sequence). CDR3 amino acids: CASSYTGANTEAFF. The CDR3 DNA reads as TGTGCCAGCAGTTACACAGGGGCCAACACTGAAGCTTTCTTT.

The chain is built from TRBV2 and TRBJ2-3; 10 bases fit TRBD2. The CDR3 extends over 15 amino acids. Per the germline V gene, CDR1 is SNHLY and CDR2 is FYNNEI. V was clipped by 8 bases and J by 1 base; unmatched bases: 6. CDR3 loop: CASLRLAGRTDTQYF. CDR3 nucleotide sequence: TGTGCCAGCTTAAGACTAGCGGGCCGCACAGATACGCAGTATTTT.

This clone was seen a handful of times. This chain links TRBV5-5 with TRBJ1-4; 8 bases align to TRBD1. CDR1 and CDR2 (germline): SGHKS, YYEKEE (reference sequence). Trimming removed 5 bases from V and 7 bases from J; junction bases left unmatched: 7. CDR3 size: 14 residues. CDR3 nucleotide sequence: TGTGCCAGCAGAACTGGACAGGGAGGTGAAAAACTGTTTTTT. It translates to CASRTGQGGEKLFF.

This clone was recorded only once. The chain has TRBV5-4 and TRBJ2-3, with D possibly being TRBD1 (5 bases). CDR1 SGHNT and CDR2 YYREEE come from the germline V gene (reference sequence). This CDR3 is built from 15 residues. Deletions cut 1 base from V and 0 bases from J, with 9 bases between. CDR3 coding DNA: TGTGCCAGCAGCTTGCAACAGGCGAGCACAGATACGCAGTATTTT. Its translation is CASSLQQASTDTQYF.

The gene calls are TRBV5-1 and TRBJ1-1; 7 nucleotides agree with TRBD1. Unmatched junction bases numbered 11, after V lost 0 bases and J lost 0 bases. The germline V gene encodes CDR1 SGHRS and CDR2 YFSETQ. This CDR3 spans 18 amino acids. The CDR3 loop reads CASSLAPSGQALNTEAFF. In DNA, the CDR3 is TGCGCCAGCAGCTTGGCCCCTTCTGGACAGGCTTTGAACACTGAAGCTTTCTTT.

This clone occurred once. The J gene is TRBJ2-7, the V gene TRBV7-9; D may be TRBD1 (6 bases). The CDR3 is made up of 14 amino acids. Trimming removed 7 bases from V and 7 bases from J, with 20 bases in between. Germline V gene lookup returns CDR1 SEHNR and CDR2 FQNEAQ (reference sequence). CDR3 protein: CASTSQQGTSEQYF. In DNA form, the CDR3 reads TGTGCCAGCACCTCGCAACAGGGAACGAGTGAGCAGTACTTC.

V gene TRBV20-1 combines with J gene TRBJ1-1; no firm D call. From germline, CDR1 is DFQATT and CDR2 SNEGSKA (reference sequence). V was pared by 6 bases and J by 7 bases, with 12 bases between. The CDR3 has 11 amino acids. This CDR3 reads CSATRSSEAFF. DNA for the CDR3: TGCAGTGCAACACGTTCAAGTGAAGCTTTCTTT.

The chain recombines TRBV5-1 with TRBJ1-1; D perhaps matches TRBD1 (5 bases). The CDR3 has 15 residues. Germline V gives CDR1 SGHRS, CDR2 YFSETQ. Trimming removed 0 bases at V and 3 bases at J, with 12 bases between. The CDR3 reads CASSLEGKSDTEAFF. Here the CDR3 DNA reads TGCGCCAGCAGCTTGGAGGGGAAATCGGACACTGAAGCTTTCTTT. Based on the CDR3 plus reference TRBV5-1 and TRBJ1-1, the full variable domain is KAGVTQTPRYLIKTRGQQVTLSCSPISGHRSVSWYQQTPGQGLQFLFEYFSETQRNKGNFPGRFSGRQFSNSRSEMNVSTLELGDSALYLCASSLEGKSDTEAFFGQGTRLTVV.

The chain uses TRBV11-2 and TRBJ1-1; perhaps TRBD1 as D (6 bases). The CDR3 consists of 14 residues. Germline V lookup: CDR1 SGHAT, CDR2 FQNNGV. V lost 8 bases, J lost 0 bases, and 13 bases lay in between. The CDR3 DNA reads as TGTGCCAGCCCGCCAGGGGATATGAACACTGAAGCTTTCTTT. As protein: CASPPGDMNTEAFF. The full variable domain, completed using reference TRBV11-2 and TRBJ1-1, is EAGVAQSPRYKIIEKRQSVAFWCNPISGHATLYWYQQILGQGPKLLIQFQNNGVVDDSQLPKDRFSAERLKGVDSTLKIQPAKLEDSAVYLCASPPGDMNTEAFFGQGTRLTVV.

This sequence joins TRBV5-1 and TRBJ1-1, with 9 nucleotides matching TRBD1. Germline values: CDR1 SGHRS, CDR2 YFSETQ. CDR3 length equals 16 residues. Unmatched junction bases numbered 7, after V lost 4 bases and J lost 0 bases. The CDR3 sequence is CASSPGQGRMNTEAFF. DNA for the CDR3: TGCGCCAGCAGCCCGGGACAGGGACGCATGAACACTGAAGCTTTCTTT. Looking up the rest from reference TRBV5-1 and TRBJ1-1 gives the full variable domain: KAGVTQTPRYLIKTRGQQVTLSCSPISGHRSVSWYQQTPGQGLQFLFEYFSETQRNKGNFPGRFSGRQFSNSRSEMNVSTLELGDSALYLCASSPGQGRMNTEAFFGQGTRLTVV.

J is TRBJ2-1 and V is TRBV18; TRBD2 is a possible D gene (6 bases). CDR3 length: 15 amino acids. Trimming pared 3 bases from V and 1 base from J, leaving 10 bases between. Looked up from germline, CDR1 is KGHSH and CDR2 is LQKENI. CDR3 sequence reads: CASSPLGGSYNEQFF. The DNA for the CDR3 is TGTGCCAGCTCACCTCTCGGGGGTTCCTACAATGAGCAGTTCTTC. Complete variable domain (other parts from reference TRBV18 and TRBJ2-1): NAGVMQNPRHLVRRRGQEARLRCSPMKGHSHVYWYRQLPEEGLKFMVYLQKENIIDESGMPKERFSAEFPKEGPSILRIQQVVRGDSAAYFCASSPLGGSYNEQFFGPGTRLTVL.

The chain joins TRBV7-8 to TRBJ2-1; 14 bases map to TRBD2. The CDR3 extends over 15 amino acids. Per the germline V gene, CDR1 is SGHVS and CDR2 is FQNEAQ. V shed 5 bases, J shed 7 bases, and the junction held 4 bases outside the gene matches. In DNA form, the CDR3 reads TGTGCCAGCAGCGGAGGACTAGCGGGGGGTAATGAGCAGTTCTTC. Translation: CASSGGLAGGNEQFF.

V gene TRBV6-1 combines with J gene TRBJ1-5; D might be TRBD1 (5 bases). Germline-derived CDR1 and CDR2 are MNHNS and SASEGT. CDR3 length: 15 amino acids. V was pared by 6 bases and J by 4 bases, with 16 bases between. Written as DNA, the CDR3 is TGTGCCAGCAGGCCCCCCGGGGGTCCAAATCAGCCCCAGCATTTT. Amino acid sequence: CASRPPGGPNQPQHF.

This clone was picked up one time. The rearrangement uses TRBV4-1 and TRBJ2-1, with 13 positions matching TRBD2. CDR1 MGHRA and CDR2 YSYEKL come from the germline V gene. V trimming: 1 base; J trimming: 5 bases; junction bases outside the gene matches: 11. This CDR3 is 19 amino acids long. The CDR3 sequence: CASSQAWTSGRSSNNEQFF. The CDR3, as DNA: TGCGCCAGCAGCCAAGCTTGGACTAGCGGGAGATCGTCAAACAATGAGCAGTTCTTC.

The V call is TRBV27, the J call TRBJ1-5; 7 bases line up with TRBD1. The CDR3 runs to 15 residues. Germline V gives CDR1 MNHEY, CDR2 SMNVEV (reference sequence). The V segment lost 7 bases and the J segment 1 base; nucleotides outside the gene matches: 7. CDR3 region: CASTARQGSNQPQHF. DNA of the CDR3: TGTGCCAGCACCGCGCGACAGGGAAGCAATCAGCCCCAGCATTTT.

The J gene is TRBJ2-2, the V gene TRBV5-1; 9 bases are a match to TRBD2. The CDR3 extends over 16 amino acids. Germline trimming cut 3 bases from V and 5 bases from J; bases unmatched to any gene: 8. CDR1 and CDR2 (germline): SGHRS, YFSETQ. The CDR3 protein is CASSWGNSGGTGELFF. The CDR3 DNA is TGCGCCAGCAGCTGGGGAAATAGCGGGGGTACCGGGGAGCTGTTTTTT. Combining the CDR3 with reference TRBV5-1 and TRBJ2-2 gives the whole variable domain KAGVTQTPRYLIKTRGQQVTLSCSPISGHRSVSWYQQTPGQGLQFLFEYFSETQRNKGNFPGRFSGRQFSNSRSEMNVSTLELGDSALYLCASSWGNSGGTGELFFGEGSRLTVL.

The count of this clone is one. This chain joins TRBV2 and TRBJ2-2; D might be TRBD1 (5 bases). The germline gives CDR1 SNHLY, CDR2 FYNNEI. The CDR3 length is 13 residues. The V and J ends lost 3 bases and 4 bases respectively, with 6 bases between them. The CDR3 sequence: CASSDRATGELFF. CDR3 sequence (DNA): TGTGCCAGCAGTGACAGGGCCACCGGGGAGCTGTTTTTT. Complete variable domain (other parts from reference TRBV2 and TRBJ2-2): EPEVTQTPSHQVTQMGQEVILRCVPISNHLYFYWYRQILGQKVEFLVSFYNNEISEKSEIFDDQFSVERPDGSNFTLKIRSTKLEDSAMYFCASSDRATGELFFGEGSRLTVL.

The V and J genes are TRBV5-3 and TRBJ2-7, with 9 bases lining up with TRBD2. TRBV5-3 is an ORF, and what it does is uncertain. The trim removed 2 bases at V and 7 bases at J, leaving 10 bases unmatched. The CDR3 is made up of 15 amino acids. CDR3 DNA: TGTGCCAGAAGCTTTAGCGGGACTAGCTGTCATGAGCAGTACTTC. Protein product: CARSFSGTSCHEQYF.

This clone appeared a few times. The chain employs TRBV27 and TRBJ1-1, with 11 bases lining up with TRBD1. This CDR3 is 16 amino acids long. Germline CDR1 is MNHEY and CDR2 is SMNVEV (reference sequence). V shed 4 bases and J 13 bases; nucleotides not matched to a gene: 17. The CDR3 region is CASSSNRGTGQGAIFF. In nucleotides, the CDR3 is TGTGCCAGCAGTTCGAACCGGGGAACAGGACAGGGGGCAATTTTCTTT.

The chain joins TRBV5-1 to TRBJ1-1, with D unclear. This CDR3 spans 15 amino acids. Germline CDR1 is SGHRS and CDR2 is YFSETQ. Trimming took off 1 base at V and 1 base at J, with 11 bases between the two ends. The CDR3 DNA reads TGCGCCAGCAGCTTGTCGGCAGGAAAGAACACTGAAGCTTTCTTT. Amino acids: CASSLSAGKNTEAFF. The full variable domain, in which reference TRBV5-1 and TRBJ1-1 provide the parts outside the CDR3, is KAGVTQTPRYLIKTRGQQVTLSCSPISGHRSVSWYQQTPGQGLQFLFEYFSETQRNKGNFPGRFSGRQFSNSRSEMNVSTLELGDSALYLCASSLSAGKNTEAFFGQGTRLTVV.

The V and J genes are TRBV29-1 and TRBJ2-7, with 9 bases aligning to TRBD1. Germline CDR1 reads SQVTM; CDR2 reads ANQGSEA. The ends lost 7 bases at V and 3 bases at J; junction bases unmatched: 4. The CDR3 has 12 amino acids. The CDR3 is CSAGTGSYEQYF. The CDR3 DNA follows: TGCAGCGCGGGGACAGGGAGCTACGAGCAGTACTTC.

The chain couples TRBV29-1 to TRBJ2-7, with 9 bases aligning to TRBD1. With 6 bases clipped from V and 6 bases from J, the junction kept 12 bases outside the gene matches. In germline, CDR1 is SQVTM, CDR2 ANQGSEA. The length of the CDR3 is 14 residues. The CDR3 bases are TGCAGCGTCATCCACGGAGGGACAGGGACCGAGCAGTACTTC. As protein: CSVIHGGTGTEQYF.

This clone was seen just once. CDR3 nucleotides: TGTGCCACCAGCCTATCCGGGACAGTTGGAAACACCATATATTTT. Translated: CATSLSGTVGNTIYF. The genes are TRBV15 and TRBJ1-3; the match to TRBD1 covers 7 bases. V lost 5 bases and J lost 3; bases outside the gene matches: 7. CDR3 size: 15 residues. Germline V gives CDR1 LNHNV, CDR2 YYDKDF (reference sequence).

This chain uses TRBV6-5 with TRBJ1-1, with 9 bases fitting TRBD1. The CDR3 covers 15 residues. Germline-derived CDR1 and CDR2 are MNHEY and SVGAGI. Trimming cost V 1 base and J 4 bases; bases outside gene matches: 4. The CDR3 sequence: CASSYWTGVVTEAFF. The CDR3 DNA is TGTGCCAGCAGTTACTGGACAGGGGTCGTCACTGAAGCTTTCTTT.

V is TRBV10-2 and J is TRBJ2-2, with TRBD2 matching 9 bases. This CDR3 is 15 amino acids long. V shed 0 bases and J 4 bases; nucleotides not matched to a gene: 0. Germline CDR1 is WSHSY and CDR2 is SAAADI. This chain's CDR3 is CASSESTSGTGELFF. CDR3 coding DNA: TGCGCCAGCAGTGAGTCGACTAGCGGCACCGGGGAGCTGTTTTTT.